This is a list of T cell receptor beta chains from one sample in a study of chemoradiotherapy in HPV16-positive cancers. Some clones are missing from TCRdb's copy, which holds only in-frame ones; the method was immunoSEQ multiplex PCR. The sample records tens of thousands of clones, roughly 94% being singletons. Sampling was conducted from a patient who underwent chemoradiotherapy. The receptors come from a human donor with HPV-associated anogenital cancer. Each CDR3 is given with its conserved first and last residue. A D gene is named only where the DNA matches it firmly. Some rows have no size entry. The others give once, few or many, or a class for an expanded clone.

-,TRBV19,TRBJ1-1,-,CASSSLNQGRGEAFF,TGTGCCAGTAGTTCCCTAAATCAGGGGAGAGGTGAAGCTTTCTTT
-,TRBV5-1,TRBJ2-7,TRBD2,CASSSDISGSIEQYF,TGCGCCAGCAGCTCCGATATTAGCGGGAGTATCGAGCAGTACTTC
-,TRBV28,TRBJ2-7,-,CASIPAQGTYEQYF,TGTGCCAGCATCCCCGCGCAGGGGACCTACGAGCAGTACTTC
-,TRBV29-1,TRBJ2-7,-,CSVEDPPGDEQYF,TGCAGCGTTGAAGATCCCCCCGGTGACGAGCAGTACTTC
-,TRBV15,TRBJ2-6,-,CATSGIPISGANVLTF,TGTGCCACTAGCGGTATCCCTATCTCTGGGGCCAACGTCCTGACTTTC
-,TRBV10-3,TRBJ2-1,-,CAISRESYYNEQFF,TGTGCCATCAGTCGGGAGTCCTACTACAATGAGCAGTTCTTC
-,TRBV10-3,TRBJ2-1,-,CAISGSTSQGTDYNEQFF,TGTGCCATCAGTGGATCCACCTCACAGGGCACCGACTACAATGAGCAGTTCTTC
-,TRBV5-1,TRBJ2-1,-,CASSLGGEYYNEQFF,TGCGCCAGCAGCTTGGGCGGTGAATACTACAATGAGCAGTTCTTC
few,TRBV27,TRBJ1-1,-,CASSPSMNTEAFF,TGTGCCAGCAGTCCTTCAATGAACACTGAAGCTTTCTTT
-,TRBV14,TRBJ2-7,-,CASSHLRGSLTYEQYF,TGTGCCAGCAGCCACCTTCGGGGGTCCTTAACCTACGAGCAGTACTTC
few,TRBV7-9,TRBJ1-3,-,CATGISGNTIYF,TGTGCCACGGGAATCTCTGGAAACACCATATATTTT
-,TRBV7-6,TRBJ2-5,-,CASSLVRGETQYF,TGTGCCAGCAGCTTAGTTCGAGGGGAGACCCAGTACTTC
-,TRBV7-9,TRBJ1-5,-,CASSYKTRQPQHF,TGTGCCAGCAGCTATAAAACCCGTCAGCCCCAGCATTTT
-,TRBV5-4,TRBJ1-2,TRBD1,CASSLGGTATQKGGYTF,TGTGCCAGCAGCTTGGGTGGGACAGCCACGCAGAAAGGAGGCTACACCTTC
-,TRBV5-1,TRBJ2-2,-,CASSWTAPWTGELFF,TGCGCCAGCAGCTGGACGGCCCCTTGGACCGGGGAGCTGTTTTTT
few,TRBV6-1,TRBJ1-2,-,CASSPRGADYGYTF,TGTGCCAGCAGCCCACGGGGGGCGGACTATGGCTACACCTTC
-,TRBV18,TRBJ1-2,-,CASSPSMAARGSGYTF,TGTGCCAGCTCACCATCTATGGCAGCCCGGGGCTCTGGCTACACCTTC
medium-sized,TRBV19,TRBJ1-5,-,CASSIRQGNNQPQHF,TGTGCCAGTAGTATTCGGCAGGGGAACAATCAGCCCCAGCATTTT
-,TRBV5-5,TRBJ1-3,TRBD1,CASSRTGGTGNTIYF,TGTGCCAGCAGCCGAACAGGGGGTACTGGAAACACCATATATTTT
-,TRBV5-4,TRBJ2-2,TRBD2,CASSLKRGASGELFF,TGTGCCAGCAGCTTGAAGCGGGGGGCGTCCGGGGAGCTGTTTTTT
-,TRBV7-9,TRBJ2-3,TRBD2,CASSPSGSTDTQYF,TGTGCCAGCAGCCCTAGCGGTAGCACAGATACGCAGTATTTT
-,TRBV10-3,TRBJ1-1,-,CAISEKVNTEAFF,TGTGCCATCAGTGAAAAGGTGAACACTGAAGCTTTCTTT
-,TRBV5-1,TRBJ1-2,TRBD1,CASSQDGTGPGGYTF,TGCGCCAGCAGCCAAGACGGGACAGGCCCGGGTGGCTACACCTTC
-,TRBV15,TRBJ2-3,-,CATSSSRLRYGSTTDTQYF,TGTGCCACCAGCAGTAGTCGGCTTCGCTACGGGAGTACCACAGATACGCAGTATTTT
-,TRBV18,TRBJ2-3,-,CASSPRRTDTQYF,TGTGCCAGCTCACCAAGGAGAACAGATACGCAGTATTTT
-,TRBV7-2,TRBJ2-3,-,CASSLVNLAADTQYF,TGTGCCAGCAGCTTAGTTAACCTAGCCGCTGATACGCAGTATTTT
-,TRBV2,TRBJ2-3,TRBD2,CASSRTSGRADTQYF,TGTGCCAGCAGCCGTACTAGCGGGAGGGCAGATACGCAGTATTTT
once,TRBV28,TRBJ1-1,-,CASSLPRNTEAFF,TGTGCCAGCAGTTTACCCCGAAACACTGAAGCTTTCTTT
-,TRBV6-1,TRBJ2-5,TRBD2,CASRPQRGGQETQYF,TGTGCCAGCAGGCCGCAGCGGGGGGGACAAGAGACCCAGTACTTC
-,TRBV7-2,TRBJ2-5,-,CASSNPFWHAPQETQYF,TGTGCCAGCAGCAACCCCTTCTGGCACGCACCACAAGAGACCCAGTACTTC
-,TRBV28,TRBJ1-2,-,CASSFNYGYTF,TGTGCCAGCAGTTTTAACTATGGCTACACCTTC
-,TRBV15,TRBJ2-3,TRBD2,CATSRGSSGGTDTQYF,TGTGCCACCAGCAGAGGGAGTAGCGGGGGAACAGATACGCAGTATTTT
-,TRBV19,TRBJ2-5,-,CASSAQALQETQYF,TGTGCCAGTAGTGCGCAGGCCCTCCAAGAGACCCAGTACTTC
-,TRBV2,TRBJ1-2,-,CASSEANRIRGGGTF,TGTGCCAGCAGTGAAGCGAATCGGATTCGTGGCGGTGGAACCTTC
-,TRBV30,TRBJ1-2,-,CAWSVRLTYGYTF,TGTGCCTGGAGTGTACGTTTAACCTATGGCTACACCTTC
-,TRBV19,TRBJ2-5,TRBD2,CASSIVTGGRETQYF,TGTGCCAGTAGTATAGTTACGGGGGGGCGAGAGACCCAGTACTTC
-,TRBV29-1,TRBJ1-2,-,CSVGGVPNYGYTF,TGCAGCGTTGGGGGGGTCCCTAACTATGGCTACACCTTC
-,TRBV5-4,TRBJ1-2,-,CASTPGGSKAWLTF,TGTGCCAGCACTCCGGGAGGGTCGAAGGCGTGGCTCACCTTC
-,TRBV9,TRBJ2-7,TRBD2,CASSGEGPPRPYEQYF,TGTGCCAGCAGCGGGGAGGGGCCACCTAGGCCCTACGAGCAGTACTTC
-,TRBV2,TRBJ2-7,TRBD1,CASIAGQGSYEQYF,TGTGCCAGCATCGCGGGACAGGGGAGCTACGAGCAGTACTTC
once,TRBV7-9,TRBJ1-1,-,CASSFSNTEAFF,TGTGCCAGCAGCTTTTCGAACACTGAAGCTTTCTTT
-,TRBV28,TRBJ2-3,-,CASSLSTGVSGADTQYF,TGTGCCAGCAGTTTAAGTACGGGAGTGTCGGGGGCAGATACGCAGTATTTT
-,TRBV19,TRBJ1-5,-,CASSISRHSNQPQHF,TGTGCCAGTAGTATCAGCAGGCACAGCAATCAGCCCCAGCATTTT
-,TRBV7-2,TRBJ1-2,-,CASSLAQGFYGYTF,TGTGCCAGCAGCTTAGCGCAGGGGTTTTATGGCTACACCTTC
-,TRBV20-1,TRBJ1-1,-,CSATGYTEAFF,TGCAGTGCTACCGGGTACACTGAAGCTTTCTTT
-,TRBV2,TRBJ2-7,TRBD2,CASSGLAGELEQYF,TGTGCCAGTTCAGGACTAGCGGGAGAGCTGGAGCAGTACTTC
few,TRBV2,TRBJ2-3,TRBD1,CASSEQGQGSDTQYF,TGTGCCAGCAGTGAACAGGGACAGGGTTCAGATACGCAGTATTTT